This T cell receptor (beta chain) was obtained from a study of identical twins. The study, taken as a whole, reports: Zero-insertion analyses were open to partial confounding by invariant MAIT and iNKT cells.

TCRdb reanalysed the 5' RACE reads using MiXCR and keeps one entry per CDR3 protein. Of approximately 190,000 distinct CDR3 sequences listed, roughly 15% are singletons. This CDR3 is built from 15 residues. The V end was cut by 0 bases, the J end by 7 bases, with 15 bases between. Germline values: CDR1 LGHNA, CDR2 YSLEER. This clonotype was picked up one time. Its specificity is not known. These data were also filed under a second study, of T cells expressing NK-cell markers. That report adds: Researchers got TCR beta repertoires out of sorted CD3+CD56+NKG2C+, CD3+CD56+NKG2C- and CD3+CD56-NKG2C+ T cells. Several of the donors also had these clonotypes leading their CD3+CD56-NKG2C+ fraction. HCMV specificity of the expanded NKG2C+ T cell clones stayed unclear.

The rearrangement uses TRBV4-3 and TRBJ1-1, with TRBD1 as a possible D gene (6 bases). The receptor was isolated from a woman younger than 30 in good health. Sequencing was performed on CD8+ T cells sorted from blood. CDR3 in DNA: TGCGCCAGCAGCCAAGATCACGTGGACAGCTTTGAAGCTTTCTTT. It translates to CASSQDHVDSFEAFF.